Listed below are T cell receptor beta chains from one sample, sequenced in a study of early T cells in non-severe SARS-CoV-2 infection. TCRdb redid the calling of the 5' RACE reads with MiXCR, one entry per CDR3 protein. The data hold 90,000 to 120,000 distinct CDR3 sequences, with more than 9.5% observed a single time. Sequencing was carried out using whole blood. These receptor sequences come from an adult who was a healthcare worker with PCR-confirmed SARS-CoV-2 infection or an uninfected control (not recorded which). The CDR3 runs from the conserved cysteine through the conserved F or W. A D gene is named only where the DNA matches it firmly. Rows give clone size only sometimes, using once, few, many, or a class for an expanded clone.

d_call,j_call,v_call,clone_size,cdr3_nt,cdr3_aa
.,TRBJ2-3,TRBV7-9,.,TGTGCCAGCAGCCCGAATAATCTGAGGGGGTTAGATACGCAGTATTTT,CASSPNNLRGLDTQYF
.,TRBJ1-3,TRBV28,.,TGTGCCAGCCAGGACTCTGGAAACACCATATATTTT,CASQDSGNTIYF
.,TRBJ2-6,TRBV28,.,TGTGCCAGCAGGGGACCCAGCATTGGGGCCAACGTCCTGACTTTC,CASRGPSIGANVLTF
.,TRBJ2-7,TRBV19,.,TGTGCCAGGGTAGAGTTGCACGAGCAGTACTTC,CARVELHEQYF
.,TRBJ2-7,TRBV28,.,TGTGCCAGCAGTTTTTGGGCTTCAGACCACGAGCAGTACTTC,CASSFWASDHEQYF
.,TRBJ2-7,TRBV27,many,TGTGCCAGCTTTGGTCTAGCGCGTCCCTACGAGCAGTACTTC,CASFGLARPYEQYF
.,TRBJ2-3,TRBV7-2,.,TGTGCCAGCAGCTTAGGGCGGGCTCGAAGGACAGATACGCAGTATTTT,CASSLGRARRTDTQYF
.,TRBJ2-1,TRBV18,many,TGTGCCAGCTCACCACCGATGGGGCGCAATGAGCAGTTCTTC,CASSPPMGRNEQFF
.,TRBJ2-7,TRBV5-6,few,TGTGCCAGCAGCCCAAGAGCGGGTTACGAGCAGTACTTC,CASSPRAGYEQYF
TRBD2,TRBJ2-1,TRBV5-5,many,TGTGCCAGCAGCTTGGGATTAGCGGGTAGACTCTCCTACAATGAGCAGTTCTTC,CASSLGLAGRLSYNEQFF
TRBD1,TRBJ2-2,TRBV4-1,.,TGCGCCAGCAGCCAAGACCGGGACAGGGGTCCCACCGGGGAGCTGTTTTTT,CASSQDRDRGPTGELFF
.,TRBJ2-1,TRBV18,many,TGTGCCAGCTCCGCTGGGGGTCCCTCCTACAATGAGCAGTTCTTC,CASSAGGPSYNEQFF
.,TRBJ2-7,TRBV11-2,.,TGTGCCAGCAGCTTAGATCCCCCCCAGTACGAGCAGTACTTC,CASSLDPPQYEQYF
TRBD2,TRBJ2-7,TRBV20-1,many,TGCAGTGCTAGAGTTGTGTCGGGAGCGGGGGAGCAGTACTTC,CSARVVSGAGEQYF
.,TRBJ2-5,TRBV4-1,.,TGCGCCAGCAGCCAGAGTCAAGAGACCCAGTACTTC,CASSQSQETQYF
.,TRBJ2-7,TRBV20-1,many,TGCAGTGCGAGCGGACAGTCCCCACTCGGCGAGCAGTACTTC,CSASGQSPLGEQYF
.,TRBJ2-1,TRBV7-3,many,TGTGCCAGGAGGATGGTAGGGGAGGGGGATGAGCAGTTCTTC,CARRMVGEGDEQFF
TRBD2,TRBJ2-3,TRBV20-1,.,TGCAGTGCCCTTCTATCGGGAGGTACGCAGTATTTT,CSALLSGGTQYF
.,TRBJ2-3,TRBV4-1,few,TGCGCCAGCAGCCAAGATGCGTCAGATACGCAGTATTTT,CASSQDASDTQYF
.,TRBJ2-3,TRBV5-6,.,TGTGCCAGCAGCTTGCTGGAGAGCACGCAGTATTTT,CASSLLESTQYF
.,TRBJ1-6,TRBV28,.,TGTGCCAGCAGTCCCAGGTCCGGGAGGGGGGATTCACCCCTCCACTTT,CASSPRSGRGDSPLHF
.,TRBJ2-7,TRBV14,.,TGTGCCAGCAGCCTACTAGGTGATGGCTACGAGCAGTACTTC,CASSLLGDGYEQYF
.,TRBJ2-4,TRBV7-2,few,TGTGCCAGCAGCTCCCGGGACCGTAACATTCAGTACTTC,CASSSRDRNIQYF
TRBD2,TRBJ2-1,TRBV24-1,many,TGTGCCACTTCCGGTCTAGCGGCCTACAATGAGCAGTTCTTC,CATSGLAAYNEQFF
.,TRBJ2-7,TRBV5-6,many,TGTGCCAGCAGCTTGACGGACAGCCGCTACGAGCAGTACTTC,CASSLTDSRYEQYF
TRBD2,TRBJ2-7,TRBV4-1,many,TGCGCCAGCAGCTCGACTAGCGGGAGACCCGAGCAGTACTTC,CASSSTSGRPEQYF
.,TRBJ2-7,TRBV10-1,many,TGCGCCAGCAGTAAATTAGGGAGTTACGAGCAGTACTTC,CASSKLGSYEQYF
TRBD2,TRBJ2-1,TRBV20-1,many,TGCAGTGCGCGACTAGCGGGAGGATACAATGAGCAGTTCTTC,CSARLAGGYNEQFF
.,TRBJ1-3,TRBV4-2,many,TGTGCCAGCAGCCAACGGGACCCTGGAAACACCATATATTTT,CASSQRDPGNTIYF
TRBD2,TRBJ2-1,TRBV28,many,TGTGCCAGCAGTCTTAGCGGGGGTTACAATGAGCAGTTCTTC,CASSLSGGYNEQFF
.,TRBJ2-3,TRBV6-4,few,TGTGCCAGCTCGGCGGGTCCCTTCACAGATACGCAGTATTTT,CASSAGPFTDTQYF
.,TRBJ2-5,TRBV7-9,.,TGTGCCACCGGACAAGAGACCCAGTACTTC,CATGQETQYF
.,TRBJ1-1,TRBV29-1,once,TGCAGCGGCGGGGAAATAGCTGAAGCTTTCTTT,CSGGEIAEAFF
.,TRBJ1-1,TRBV9,few,TGTGCCAGCAGCGCCGTGGACGGGTACACTGAAGCTTTCTTT,CASSAVDGYTEAFF
.,TRBJ2-7,TRBV6-6,many,TGTGCCAGCAGTTACGAGTCGGGCGAGCAGTACTTC,CASSYESGEQYF
.,TRBJ2-7,TRBV11-2,.,TGTGCCAGCAGCTTAGTTCAGACCACCTACGAGCAGTACTTC,CASSLVQTTYEQYF
.,TRBJ1-2,TRBV7-2,few,TGTGCCAGCAGCGCGTTTGGGGATAATGATGGCTACACCTTC,CASSAFGDNDGYTF
.,TRBJ1-2,TRBV6-2/TRBV6-3,few,TGTGCCAGCAGTTACGGCCAGGTGATGAGAGGCCACACCTTC,CASSYGQVMRGHTF
.,TRBJ2-5,TRBV7-2,many,TGTGCCAGCAGCTTAGAGGCTACGGGGCCGGGGACCCAGTACTTC,CASSLEATGPGTQYF
TRBD2,TRBJ2-1,TRBV20-1,few,TGCAGTGCTAGAGATGTGATAGCGGGTCGCGATGAGCAGTTCTTC,CSARDVIAGRDEQFF
TRBD2,TRBJ2-4,TRBV7-9,once,TGTGCCAGCAGCCCGGAGACTAGCGGAGAACGGGTTCAGTACTTC,CASSPETSGERVQYF